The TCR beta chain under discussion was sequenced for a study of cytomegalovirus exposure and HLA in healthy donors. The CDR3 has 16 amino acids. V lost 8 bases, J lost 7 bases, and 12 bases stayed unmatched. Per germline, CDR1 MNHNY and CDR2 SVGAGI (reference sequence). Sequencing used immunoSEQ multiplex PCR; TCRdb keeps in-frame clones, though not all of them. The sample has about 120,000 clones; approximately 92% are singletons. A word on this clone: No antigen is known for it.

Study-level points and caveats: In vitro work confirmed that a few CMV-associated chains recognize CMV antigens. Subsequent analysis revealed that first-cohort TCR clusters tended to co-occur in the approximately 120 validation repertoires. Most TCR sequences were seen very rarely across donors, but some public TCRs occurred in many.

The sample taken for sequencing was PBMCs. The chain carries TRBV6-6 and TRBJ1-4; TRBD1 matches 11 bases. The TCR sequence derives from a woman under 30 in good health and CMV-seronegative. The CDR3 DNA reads TGTGCCAGCCAGATAACTTTGGGACAGGGGGTTGAAAAACTGTTTTTT. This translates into CASQITLGQGVEKLFF.